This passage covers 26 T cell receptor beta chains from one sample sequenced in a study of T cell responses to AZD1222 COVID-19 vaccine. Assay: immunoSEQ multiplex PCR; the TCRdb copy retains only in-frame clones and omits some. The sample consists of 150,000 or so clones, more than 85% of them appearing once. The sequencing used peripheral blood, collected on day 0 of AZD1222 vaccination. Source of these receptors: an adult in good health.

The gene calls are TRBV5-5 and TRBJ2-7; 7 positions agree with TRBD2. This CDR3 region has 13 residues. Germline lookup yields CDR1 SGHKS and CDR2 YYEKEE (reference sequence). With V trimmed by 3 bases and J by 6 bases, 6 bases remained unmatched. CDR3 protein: CASSWTRTTEQYF. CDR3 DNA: TGTGCCAGCAGCTGGACTAGAACCACCGAGCAGTACTTC.

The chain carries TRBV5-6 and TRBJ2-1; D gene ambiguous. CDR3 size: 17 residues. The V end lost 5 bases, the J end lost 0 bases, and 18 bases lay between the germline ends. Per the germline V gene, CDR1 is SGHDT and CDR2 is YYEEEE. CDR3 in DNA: TGTGCCAGCAGGTCCCTCTCGCGTTTTAGCTCCTACAATGAGCAGTTCTTC. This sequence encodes CASRSLSRFSSYNEQFF. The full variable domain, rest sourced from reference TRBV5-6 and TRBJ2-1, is DAGVTQSPTHLIKTRGQQVTLRCSPKSGHDTVSWYQQALGQGPQFIFQYYEEEERQRGNFPDRFSGHQFPNYSSELNVNALLLGDSALYLCASRSLSRFSSYNEQFFGPGTRLTVL.

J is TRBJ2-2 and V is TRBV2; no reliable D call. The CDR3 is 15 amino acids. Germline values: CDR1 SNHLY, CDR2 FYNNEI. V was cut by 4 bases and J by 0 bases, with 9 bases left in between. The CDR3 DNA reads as TGTGCCAGCAGTGTTGTGGGCGCGAACACCGGGGAGCTGTTTTTT. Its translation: CASSVVGANTGELFF.

The CDR3 nucleotides are TGTGCCAGCAGCTTAATGGGTCTAGCGGGAGAGGATGAGCAGTTCTTC. This encodes CASSLMGLAGEDEQFF. The rearrangement joins TRBV7-3 to TRBJ2-1, with 10 nucleotides matching TRBD2. V lost 1 base, J lost 8 bases, and 8 bases stayed unmatched. Germline values: CDR1 SGHTA, CDR2 FQGTGA. This CDR3 is built from 16 residues.

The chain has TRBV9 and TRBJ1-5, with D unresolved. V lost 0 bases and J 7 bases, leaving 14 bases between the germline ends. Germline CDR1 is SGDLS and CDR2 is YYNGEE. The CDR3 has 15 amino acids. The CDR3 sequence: CASSVEYLYPQPQHF. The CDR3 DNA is TGTGCCAGCAGCGTAGAGTATCTCTACCCCCAGCCCCAGCATTTT.

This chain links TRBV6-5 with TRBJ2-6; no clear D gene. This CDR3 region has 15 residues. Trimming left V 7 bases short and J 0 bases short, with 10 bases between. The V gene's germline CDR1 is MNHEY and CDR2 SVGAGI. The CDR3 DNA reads TGTGCCAGCAAGTCCCCCTCCTCTGGGGCCAACGTCCTGACTTTC. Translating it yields CASKSPSSGANVLTF.

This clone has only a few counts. CDR3 protein: CASSDSTGAEYEQYF. The DNA for the CDR3 is TGTGCCAGCAGTGATTCGACAGGGGCCGAGTACGAGCAGTACTTC. This chain connects TRBV6-1 to TRBJ2-7; TRBD1 matches at 8 bases. Per the germline V gene, CDR1 is MNHNS and CDR2 is SASEGT. Unmatched junction bases numbered 8, after V lost 3 bases and J lost 4 bases. The CDR3 spans 15 residues.

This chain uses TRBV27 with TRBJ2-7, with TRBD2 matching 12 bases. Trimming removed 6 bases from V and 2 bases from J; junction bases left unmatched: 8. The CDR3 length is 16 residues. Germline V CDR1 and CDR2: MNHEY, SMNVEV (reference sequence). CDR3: CASSHQPSGRAYEQYF. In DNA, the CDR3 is TGTGCCAGCAGCCACCAACCTAGCGGGAGGGCCTACGAGCAGTACTTC.

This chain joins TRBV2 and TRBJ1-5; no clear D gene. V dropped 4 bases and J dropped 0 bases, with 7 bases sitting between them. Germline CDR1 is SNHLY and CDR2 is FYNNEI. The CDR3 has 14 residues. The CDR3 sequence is CASSVSDSNQPQHF. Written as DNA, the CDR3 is TGTGCCAGCAGTGTGTCGGATAGCAATCAGCCCCAGCATTTT.

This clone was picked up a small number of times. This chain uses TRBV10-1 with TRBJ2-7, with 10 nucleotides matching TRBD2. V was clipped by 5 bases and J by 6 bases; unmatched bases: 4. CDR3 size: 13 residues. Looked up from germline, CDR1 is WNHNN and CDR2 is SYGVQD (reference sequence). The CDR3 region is CASSLAGAGEQYF. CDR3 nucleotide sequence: TGCGCCAGCAGTCTAGCGGGAGCTGGCGAGCAGTACTTC.

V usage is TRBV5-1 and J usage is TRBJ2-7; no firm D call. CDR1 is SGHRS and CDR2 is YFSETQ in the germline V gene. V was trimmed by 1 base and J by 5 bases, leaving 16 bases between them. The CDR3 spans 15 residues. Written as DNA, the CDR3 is TGCGCCAGCAGCTTGAAAACGGATTATGCGGACGAGCAGTACTTC. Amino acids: CASSLKTDYADEQYF.

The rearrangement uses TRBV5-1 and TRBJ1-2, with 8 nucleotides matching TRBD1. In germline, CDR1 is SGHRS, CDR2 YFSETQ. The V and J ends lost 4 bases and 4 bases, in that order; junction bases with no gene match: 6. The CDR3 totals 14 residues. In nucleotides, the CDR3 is TGCGCCAGCAGCGTATATACAGGGGGCTATGGCTACACCTTC. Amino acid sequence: CASSVYTGGYGYTF.

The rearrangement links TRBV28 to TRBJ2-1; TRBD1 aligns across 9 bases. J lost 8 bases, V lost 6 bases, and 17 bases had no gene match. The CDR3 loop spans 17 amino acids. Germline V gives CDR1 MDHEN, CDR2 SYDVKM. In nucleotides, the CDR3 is TGTGCCAGCAGACGACCCGGTGAGGACAGGGGTATGCATGAGCAGTTCTTC. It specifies CASRRPGEDRGMHEQFF.

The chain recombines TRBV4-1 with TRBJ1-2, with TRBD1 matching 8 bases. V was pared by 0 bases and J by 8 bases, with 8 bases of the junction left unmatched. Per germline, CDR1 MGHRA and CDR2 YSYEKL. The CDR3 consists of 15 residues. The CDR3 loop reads CASSQEGQGIGGYTF. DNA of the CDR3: TGCGCCAGCAGCCAAGAAGGACAGGGAATTGGAGGCTACACCTTC.

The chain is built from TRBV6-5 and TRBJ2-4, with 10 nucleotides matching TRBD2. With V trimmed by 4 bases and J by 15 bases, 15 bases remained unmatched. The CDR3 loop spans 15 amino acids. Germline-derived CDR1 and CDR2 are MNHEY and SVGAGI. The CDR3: CASSWSSGSQWRLYF. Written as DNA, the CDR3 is TGTGCCAGCAGTTGGTCTAGCGGGAGTCAGTGGAGGCTGTACTTC.

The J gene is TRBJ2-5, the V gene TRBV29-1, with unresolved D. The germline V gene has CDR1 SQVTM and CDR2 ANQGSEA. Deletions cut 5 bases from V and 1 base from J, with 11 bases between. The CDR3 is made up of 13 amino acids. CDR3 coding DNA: TGCAGCGTTAGACCCCGGGCCCAAGAGACCCAGTACTTC. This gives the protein CSVRPRAQETQYF.

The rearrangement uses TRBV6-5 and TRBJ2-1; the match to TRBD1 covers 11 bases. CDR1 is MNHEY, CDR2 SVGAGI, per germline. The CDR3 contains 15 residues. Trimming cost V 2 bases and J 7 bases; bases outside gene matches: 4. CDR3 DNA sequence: TGTGCCAGCAGTTACGGGGGGGACAGGGGGAATGAGCAGTTCTTC. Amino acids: CASSYGGDRGNEQFF.

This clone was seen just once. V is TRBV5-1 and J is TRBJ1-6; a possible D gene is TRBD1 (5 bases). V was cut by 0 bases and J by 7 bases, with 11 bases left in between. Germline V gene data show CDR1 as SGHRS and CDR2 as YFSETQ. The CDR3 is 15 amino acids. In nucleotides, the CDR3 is TGCGCCAGCAGCTTGGAAGCAGGGCTCAATTCACCCCTCCACTTT. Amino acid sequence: CASSLEAGLNSPLHF.

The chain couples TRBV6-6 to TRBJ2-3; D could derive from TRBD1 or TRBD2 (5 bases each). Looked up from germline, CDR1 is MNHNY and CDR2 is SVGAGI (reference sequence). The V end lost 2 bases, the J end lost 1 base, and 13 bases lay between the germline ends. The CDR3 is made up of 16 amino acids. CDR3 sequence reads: CASSYLGERGTDTQYF. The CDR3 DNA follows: TGTGCCAGCAGTTACCTAGGGGAGAGAGGCACAGATACGCAGTATTTT.

Written as DNA, the CDR3 is TGTGCCAGCAGCGTAGGAGCGGCGAACACCGGGGAGCTGTTTTTT. This sequence encodes CASSVGAANTGELFF. The V gene is TRBV9, the J gene TRBJ2-2; tentatively, D is TRBD2 (5 bases). The V gene lost 0 bases and the J gene lost 0 bases, with 6 bases spanning the gap. There are 15 residues in the CDR3. Germline CDR1 reads SGDLS; CDR2 reads YYNGEE.

The CDR3 DNA reads TGTGCCAGCAGTCCGCTCTCCTCGATATCCTATAGCAATCAGCCCCAGCATTTT. Translating gives CASSPLSSISYSNQPQHF. The V call is TRBV27, the J call TRBJ1-5, with D unclear. Germline V gives CDR1 MNHEY, CDR2 SMNVEV (reference sequence). The length of the CDR3 is 18 residues. Trimming removed 5 bases from V and 0 bases from J, with 20 bases in between.

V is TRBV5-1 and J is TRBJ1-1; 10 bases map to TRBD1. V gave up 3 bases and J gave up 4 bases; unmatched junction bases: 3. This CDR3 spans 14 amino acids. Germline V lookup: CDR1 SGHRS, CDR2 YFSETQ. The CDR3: CASSWDRGSTEAFF. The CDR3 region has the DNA TGCGCCAGCAGCTGGGACAGGGGAAGCACTGAAGCTTTCTTT.

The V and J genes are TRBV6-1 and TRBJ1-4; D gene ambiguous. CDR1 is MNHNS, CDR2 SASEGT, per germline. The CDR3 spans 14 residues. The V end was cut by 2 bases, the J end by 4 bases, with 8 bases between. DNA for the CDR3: TGTGCCAGCAGTGAATCTCACGATAATGAAAAACTGTTTTTT. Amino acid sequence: CASSESHDNEKLFF.

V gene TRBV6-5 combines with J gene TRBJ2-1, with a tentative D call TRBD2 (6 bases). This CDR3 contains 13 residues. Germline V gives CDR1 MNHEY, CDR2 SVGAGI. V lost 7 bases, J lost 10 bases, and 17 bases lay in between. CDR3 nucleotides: TGTGCCAGCAATCCAACCGGGGGTAAGGAGCAGTTCTTC. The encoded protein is CASNPTGGKEQFF.

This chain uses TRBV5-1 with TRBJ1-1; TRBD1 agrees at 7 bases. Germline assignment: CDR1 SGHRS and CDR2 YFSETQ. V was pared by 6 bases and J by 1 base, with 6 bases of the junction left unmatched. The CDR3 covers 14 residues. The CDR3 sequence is CASNWGTANTEAFF. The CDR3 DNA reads TGCGCCAGCAACTGGGGGACAGCGAACACTGAAGCTTTCTTT.

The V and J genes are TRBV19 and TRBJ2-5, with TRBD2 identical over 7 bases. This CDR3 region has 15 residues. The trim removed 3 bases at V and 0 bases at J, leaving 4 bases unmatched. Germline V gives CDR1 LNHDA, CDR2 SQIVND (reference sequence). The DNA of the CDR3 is TGTGCCAGTAGTATGAGCGGGATAAACCAAGAGACCCAGTACTTC. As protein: CASSMSGINQETQYF.